This T cell receptor (beta chain) derives from a study of human T cells and chemical hapten exposure. Time point of the sample: patch test 3, about 24 weeks after DPC sensitization. Indicated treatment: therapeutic diphenylcyclopropenone sensitization with weekly scalp DPC. At patch-test visits, sampling came before the patch test. Total RNA was isolated from whole blood that had not been fractionated. Study outcomes and limitations: Patch test score tracked positively with PT1 expanded TCR counts.

CDR1 and CDR2 (germline): MDHEN, SYDVKM. Trimming pared 2 bases from V and 9 bases from J, leaving 11 bases between. This CDR3 is built from 13 residues. Regarding this clonotype: What it binds is not known.

Individual cDNA molecules in this library carried unique molecular identifiers. Using its own MiXCR run on the RACE reads, TCRdb lists one record per CDR3 protein. The table includes approximately 50,000 distinct CDR3 sequences, 9.9% detected once. The clonotype was recovered from a woman between 40 and 55 years old with alopecia areata. Some clones in this sample may be carry-over from other donors' samples. Sequenced here: whole blood, sampled in connection with sensitization to the hapten diphenylcyclopropenone (DPC). The chain recombines TRBV28 with TRBJ2-1, with D possibly matching TRBD2 (5 bases). The CDR3 is CASSLPGRGEQFF. The CDR3 bases are TGTGCCAGCAGTTTACCAGGACGGGGTGAGCAGTTCTTC. The complete variable domain, with remaining parts taken from reference TRBV28 and TRBJ2-1, reads DVKVTQSSRYLVKRTGEKVFLECVQDMDHENMFWYRQDPGLGLRLIYFSYDVKMKEKGDIPEGYSVSREKKERFSLILESASTNQTSMYLCASSLPGRGEQFFGPGTRLTVL.